A selection of T cell receptor beta chains follows, all from one sample in a study of cytomegalovirus exposure and HLA in healthy donors. Libraries were prepared by immunoSEQ multiplex PCR; TCRdb keeps only in-frame clonotypes and omits some of them. The sample lists 120,000 or so clones; under 90% were seen once. Sequencing was performed on PBMCs. The source is a woman aged 40 to 50 in good health and CMV-seronegative. Both conserved end residues are part of each CDR3. Fields, in order: V gene, J gene, CDR3 protein.

TRBV6-1	TRBJ1-2	CASSGGTGLGNGYTF
TRBV25-1	TRBJ1-1	CASSEFGQTLNTEAFF
TRBV10-3	TRBJ1-2	CAISEYTGGESGYTF
TRBV6-6	TRBJ2-2	CASSYGGEPGELFF
TRBV5-1	TRBJ2-5	CASSAELAGRGETQYF
TRBV5-5	TRBJ2-7	CASSLNRDRGFEQYF
TRBV7-8	TRBJ1-2	CASSLAGTGGSGVVGYTF
TRBV6-5	TRBJ2-7	CASSYGGASYEQYF
TRBV30	TRBJ2-2	CAWRDFGSGELFF
TRBV2	TRBJ1-1	CASSTGGRNTEAFF
TRBV7-2	TRBJ2-7	CASSLQAGVRNEQYF
TRBV29-1	TRBJ2-7	CSVQRGSSYEQYF
TRBV4-1	TRBJ1-1	CASSRTGAASTEAFF
TRBV5-4	TRBJ2-1	CASSSRLALYNEQFF
TRBV4-1	TRBJ1-2	CASSQSQGQGIHGYTF
TRBV18	TRBJ2-3	CASSPRTSGGHTDTQYF
TRBV6-5	TRBJ1-6	CASTGQGSPLHF
TRBV7-2	TRBJ1-1	CASRGQGYTEAFF
TRBV9	TRBJ2-7	CASSQTSASYEQYF
TRBV6-7	TRBJ2-7	CASSDEEVPYEQYF
TRBV4-1	TRBJ1-2	CASSQAAGTGTSGSYGYTF
TRBV2	TRBJ2-1	CASSEGLSSYNEQFF
TRBV13	TRBJ2-6	CASSSEGVGGSGANVLTF
TRBV7-9	TRBJ2-7	CASSLDANGEQYF
TRBV5-1	TRBJ2-3	CASSSADTQYF
TRBV28	TRBJ1-1	CASSFPDRLNTEAFF
TRBV6-5	TRBJ2-3	CASSYSAVVNTQYF
TRBV30	TRBJ2-3	CAWMNWGGGTDTQYF
TRBV4-1	TRBJ2-1	CASSQALRGLWNEQFF